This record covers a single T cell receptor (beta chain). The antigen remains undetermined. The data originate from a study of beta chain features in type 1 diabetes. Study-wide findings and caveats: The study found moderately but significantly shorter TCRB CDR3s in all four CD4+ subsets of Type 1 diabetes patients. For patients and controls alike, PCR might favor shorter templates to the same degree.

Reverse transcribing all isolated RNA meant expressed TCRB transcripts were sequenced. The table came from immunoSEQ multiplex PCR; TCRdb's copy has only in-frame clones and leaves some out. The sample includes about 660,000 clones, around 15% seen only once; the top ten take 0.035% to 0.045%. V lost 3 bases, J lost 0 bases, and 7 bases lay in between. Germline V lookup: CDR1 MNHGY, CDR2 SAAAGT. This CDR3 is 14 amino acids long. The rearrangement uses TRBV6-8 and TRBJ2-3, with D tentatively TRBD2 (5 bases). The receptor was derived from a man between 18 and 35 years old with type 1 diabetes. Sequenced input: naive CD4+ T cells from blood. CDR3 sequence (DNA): TGTGCCAGCAGTTATAGCGAGAGCACAGATACGCAGTATTTT. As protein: CASSYSESTDTQYF.